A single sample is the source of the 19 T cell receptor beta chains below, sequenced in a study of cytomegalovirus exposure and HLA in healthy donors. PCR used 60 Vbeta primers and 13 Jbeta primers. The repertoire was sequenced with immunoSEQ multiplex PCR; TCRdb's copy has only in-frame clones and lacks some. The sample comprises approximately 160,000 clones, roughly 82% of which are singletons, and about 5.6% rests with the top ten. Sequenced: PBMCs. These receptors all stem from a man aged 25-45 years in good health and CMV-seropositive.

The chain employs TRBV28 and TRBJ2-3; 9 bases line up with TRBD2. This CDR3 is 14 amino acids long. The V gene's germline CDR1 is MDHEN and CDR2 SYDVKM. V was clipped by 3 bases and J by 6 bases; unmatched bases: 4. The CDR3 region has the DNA TGTGCCAGCAGTTTCGCTAGCGGGACCGATACGCAGTATTTT. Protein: CASSFASGTDTQYF. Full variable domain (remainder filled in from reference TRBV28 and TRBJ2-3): DVKVTQSSRYLVKRTGEKVFLECVQDMDHENMFWYRQDPGLGLRLIYFSYDVKMKEKGDIPEGYSVSREKKERFSLILESASTNQTSMYLCASSFASGTDTQYFGPGTRLTVL.

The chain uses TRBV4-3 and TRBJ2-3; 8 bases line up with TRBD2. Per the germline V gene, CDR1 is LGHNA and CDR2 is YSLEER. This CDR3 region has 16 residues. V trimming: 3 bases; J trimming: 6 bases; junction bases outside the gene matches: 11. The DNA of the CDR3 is TGCGCCAGCAGCCACCTGGGGCGGGGGGAGGCTGATACGCAGTATTTT. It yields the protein CASSHLGRGEADTQYF.

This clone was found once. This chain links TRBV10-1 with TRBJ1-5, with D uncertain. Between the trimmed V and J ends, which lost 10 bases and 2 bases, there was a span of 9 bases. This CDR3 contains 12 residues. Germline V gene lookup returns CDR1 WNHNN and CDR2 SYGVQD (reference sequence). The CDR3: CATGMGNQPQHF. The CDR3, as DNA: TGCGCCACCGGGATGGGCAATCAGCCCCAGCATTTT.

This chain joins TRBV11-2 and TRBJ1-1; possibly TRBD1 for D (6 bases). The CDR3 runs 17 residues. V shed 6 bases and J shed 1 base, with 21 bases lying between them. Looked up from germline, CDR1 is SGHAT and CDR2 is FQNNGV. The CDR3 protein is CASSPGQPNDPNTEAFF. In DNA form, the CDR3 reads TGTGCCAGCAGTCCCGGACAGCCGAACGACCCGAACACTGAAGCTTTCTTT. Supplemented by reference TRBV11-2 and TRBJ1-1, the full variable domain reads EAGVAQSPRYKIIEKRQSVAFWCNPISGHATLYWYQQILGQGPKLLIQFQNNGVVDDSQLPKDRFSAERLKGVDSTLKIQPAKLEDSAVYLCASSPGQPNDPNTEAFFGQGTRLTVV.

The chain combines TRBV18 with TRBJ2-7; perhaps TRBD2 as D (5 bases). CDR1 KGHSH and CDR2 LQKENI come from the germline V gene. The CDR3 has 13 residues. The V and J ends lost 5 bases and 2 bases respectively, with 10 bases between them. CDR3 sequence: CASSTGFAYEQYF. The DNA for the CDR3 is TGTGCCAGCTCAACGGGGTTCGCCTACGAGCAGTACTTC. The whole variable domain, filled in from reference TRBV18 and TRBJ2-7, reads NAGVMQNPRHLVRRRGQEARLRCSPMKGHSHVYWYRQLPEEGLKFMVYLQKENIIDESGMPKERFSAEFPKEGPSILRIQQVVRGDSAAYFCASSTGFAYEQYFGPGTRLTVT.

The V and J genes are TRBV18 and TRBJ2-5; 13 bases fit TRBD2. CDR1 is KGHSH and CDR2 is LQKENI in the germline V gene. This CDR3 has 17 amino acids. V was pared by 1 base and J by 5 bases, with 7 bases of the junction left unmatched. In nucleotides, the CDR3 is TGTGCCAGCTCACCACTGACTAGCGGGGGGCCGCAGGAGACCCAGTACTTC. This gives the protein CASSPLTSGGPQETQYF.

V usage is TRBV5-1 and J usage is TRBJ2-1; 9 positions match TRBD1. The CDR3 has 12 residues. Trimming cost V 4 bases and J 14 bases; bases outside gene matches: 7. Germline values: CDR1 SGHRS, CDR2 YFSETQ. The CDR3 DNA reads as TGCGCCAGCAGCGGGCCGGGACAGGGTGAGTTCTTC. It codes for CASSGPGQGEFF. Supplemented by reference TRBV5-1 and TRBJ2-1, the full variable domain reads KAGVTQTPRYLIKTRGQQVTLSCSPISGHRSVSWYQQTPGQGLQFLFEYFSETQRNKGNFPGRFSGRQFSNSRSEMNVSTLELGDSALYLCASSGPGQGEFFGPGTRLTVL.

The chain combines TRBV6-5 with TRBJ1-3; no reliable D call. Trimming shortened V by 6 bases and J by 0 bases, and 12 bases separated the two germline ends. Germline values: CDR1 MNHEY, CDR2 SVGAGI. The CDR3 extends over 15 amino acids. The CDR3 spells CASSVGRSSGNTIYF. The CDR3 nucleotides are TGTGCCAGCAGCGTTGGGCGATCCTCTGGAAACACCATATATTTT.

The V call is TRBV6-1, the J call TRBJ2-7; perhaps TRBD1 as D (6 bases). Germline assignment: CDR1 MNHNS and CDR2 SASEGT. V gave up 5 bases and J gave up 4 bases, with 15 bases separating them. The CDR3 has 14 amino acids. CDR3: CASSTGSLSYEQYF. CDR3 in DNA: TGTGCCAGCAGTACAGGGTCTCTATCTTACGAGCAGTACTTC.

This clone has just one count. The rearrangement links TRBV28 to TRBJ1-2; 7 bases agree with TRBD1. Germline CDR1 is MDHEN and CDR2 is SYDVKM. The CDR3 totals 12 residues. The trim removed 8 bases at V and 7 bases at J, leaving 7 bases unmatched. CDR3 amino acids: CASGTGVGGYTF. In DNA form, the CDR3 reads TGTGCCAGCGGAACAGGGGTTGGTGGCTACACCTTC.

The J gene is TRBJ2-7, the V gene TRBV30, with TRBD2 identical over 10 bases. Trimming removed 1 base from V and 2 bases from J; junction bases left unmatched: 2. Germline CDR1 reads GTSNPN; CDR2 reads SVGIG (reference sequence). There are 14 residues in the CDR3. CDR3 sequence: CAWSGLAGAYEQYF. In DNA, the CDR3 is TGTGCCTGGAGTGGGCTAGCGGGGGCCTACGAGCAGTACTTC.

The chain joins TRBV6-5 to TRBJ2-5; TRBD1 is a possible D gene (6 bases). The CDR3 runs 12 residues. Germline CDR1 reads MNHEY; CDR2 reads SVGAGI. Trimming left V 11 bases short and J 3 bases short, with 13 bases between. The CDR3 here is CAVQGSKETQYF. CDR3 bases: TGTGCCGTACAGGGTAGTAAAGAGACCCAGTACTTC.

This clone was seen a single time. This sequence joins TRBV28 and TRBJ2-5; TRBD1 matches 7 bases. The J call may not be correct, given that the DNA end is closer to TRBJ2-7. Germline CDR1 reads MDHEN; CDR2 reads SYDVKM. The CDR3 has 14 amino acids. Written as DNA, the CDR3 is TGTGCCAGCAGGCGACAGGGAAGCTCCTACGAGCAGTACTTC. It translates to CASRRQGSSYEQYF.

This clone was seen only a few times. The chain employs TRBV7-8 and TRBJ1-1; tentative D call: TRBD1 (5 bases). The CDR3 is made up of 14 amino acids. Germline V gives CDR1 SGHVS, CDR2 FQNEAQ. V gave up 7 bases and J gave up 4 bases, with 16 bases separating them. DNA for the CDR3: TGTGCCAGCATAAAAATCAGGGAGGGCACTGAAGCTTTCTTT. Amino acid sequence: CASIKIREGTEAFF.

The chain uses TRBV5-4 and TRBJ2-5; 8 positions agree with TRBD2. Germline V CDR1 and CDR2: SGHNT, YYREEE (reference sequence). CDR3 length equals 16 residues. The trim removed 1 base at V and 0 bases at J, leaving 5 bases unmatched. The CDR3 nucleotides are TGTGCCAGCAGCTTGAAACTAGCGGCCTACCAAGAGACCCAGTACTTC. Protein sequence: CASSLKLAAYQETQYF.

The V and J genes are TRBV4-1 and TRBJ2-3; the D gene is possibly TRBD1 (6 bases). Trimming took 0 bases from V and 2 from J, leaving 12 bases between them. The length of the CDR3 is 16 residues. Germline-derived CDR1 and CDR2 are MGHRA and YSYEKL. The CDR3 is CASSQEMGANTDTQYF. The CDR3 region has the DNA TGCGCCAGCAGCCAAGAAATGGGGGCCAACACAGATACGCAGTATTTT.

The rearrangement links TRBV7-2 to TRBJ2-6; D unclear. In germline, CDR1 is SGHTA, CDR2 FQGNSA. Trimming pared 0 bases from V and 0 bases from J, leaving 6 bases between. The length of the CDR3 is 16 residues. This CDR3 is CASSLARFSGANVLTF. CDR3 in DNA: TGTGCCAGCAGCTTAGCGAGGTTCTCTGGGGCCAACGTCCTGACTTTC.

This CDR3 is CASSLTWDRGRKTQYF. The CDR3 nucleotides read TGTGCCAGCAGTTTAACTTGGGACAGGGGGCGGAAGACCCAGTACTTC. The rearrangement joins TRBV28 to TRBJ2-5, with 12 bases identical to TRBD1. The V and J ends lost 2 bases and 6 bases, in that order; junction bases with no gene match: 7. Looked up from germline, CDR1 is MDHEN and CDR2 is SYDVKM. CDR3 size: 16 residues.

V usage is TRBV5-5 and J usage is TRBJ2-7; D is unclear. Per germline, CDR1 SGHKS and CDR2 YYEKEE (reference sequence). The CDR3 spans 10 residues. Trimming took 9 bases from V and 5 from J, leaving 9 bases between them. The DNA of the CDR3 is TGTGCCACTATGAGCCACGAGCAGTACTTC. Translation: CATMSHEQYF.